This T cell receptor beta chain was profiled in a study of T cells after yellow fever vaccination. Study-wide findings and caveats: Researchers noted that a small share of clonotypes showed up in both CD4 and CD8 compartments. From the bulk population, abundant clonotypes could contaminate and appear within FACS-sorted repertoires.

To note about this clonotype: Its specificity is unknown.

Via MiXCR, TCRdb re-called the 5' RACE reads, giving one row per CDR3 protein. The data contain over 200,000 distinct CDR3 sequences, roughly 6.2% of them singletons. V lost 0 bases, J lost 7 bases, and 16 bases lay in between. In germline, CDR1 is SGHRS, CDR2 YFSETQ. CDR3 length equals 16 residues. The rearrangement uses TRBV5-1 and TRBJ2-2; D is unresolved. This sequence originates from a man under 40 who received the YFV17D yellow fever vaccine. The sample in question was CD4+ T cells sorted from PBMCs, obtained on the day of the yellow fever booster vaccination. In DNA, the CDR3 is TGCGCCAGCAGCTTGGATCGACCGTCTTTACTCGGGGAGCTGTTTTTT. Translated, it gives CASSLDRPSLLGELFF.